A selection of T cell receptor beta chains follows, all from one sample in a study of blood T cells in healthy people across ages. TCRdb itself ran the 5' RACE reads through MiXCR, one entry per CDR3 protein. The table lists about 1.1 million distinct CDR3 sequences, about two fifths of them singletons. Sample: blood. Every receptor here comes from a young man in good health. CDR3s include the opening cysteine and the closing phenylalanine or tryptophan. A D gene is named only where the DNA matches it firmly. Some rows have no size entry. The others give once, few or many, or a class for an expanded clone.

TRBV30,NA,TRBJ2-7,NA,CAWSVDGGSDYEQYF,TGTGCCTGGAGTGTAGATGGCGGTTCGGACTACGAGCAGTACTTC
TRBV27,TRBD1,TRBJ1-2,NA,CASSVRGQTYGYTF,TGTGCCAGCAGTGTAAGGGGACAGACCTATGGCTACACCTTC
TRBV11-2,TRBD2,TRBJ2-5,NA,CASSRGLARKNEQYF,TGTGCCAGCAGCCGGGGACTAGCTCGAAAAAATGAGCAGTACTTC
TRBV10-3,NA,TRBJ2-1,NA,CAIRAGNEQFF,TGTGCCATCAGGGCGGGTAATGAGCAGTTCTTC
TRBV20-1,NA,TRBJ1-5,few,CSAREDSQLWTHNQPQHF,TGCAGTGCTAGAGAGGACAGCCAACTATGGACTCATAATCAGCCCCAGCATTTT
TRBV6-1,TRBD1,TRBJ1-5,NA,CASSGGTESQPQHF,TGTGCCAGCAGTGGAGGGACAGAGAGTCAGCCCCAGCATTTT
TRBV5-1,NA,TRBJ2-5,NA,CASSQQARETQYF,TGCGCCAGCAGCCAACAGGCGCGGGAGACCCAGTACTTC
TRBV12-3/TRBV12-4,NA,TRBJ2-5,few,CASTGSPETQYF,TGTGCCAGTACAGGGTCCCCAGAGACCCAGTACTTC
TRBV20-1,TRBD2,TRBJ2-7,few,CSARGGRAGAYEQYF,TGCAGTGCTAGAGGTGGACGAGCGGGGGCCTACGAGCAGTACTTC
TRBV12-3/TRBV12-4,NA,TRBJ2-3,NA,CASRGRGGATDTQYF,TGTGCCAGCAGGGGCAGGGGGGGGGCTACCGATACGCAGTATTTT
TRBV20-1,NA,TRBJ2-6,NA,CSAKAPISSGANVLTF,TGCAGTGCTAAGGCACCTATATCCTCTGGGGCCAACGTCCTGACTTTC
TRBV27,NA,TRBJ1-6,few,CASSISGVSYNSPLHF,TGTGCCAGCAGTATTTCAGGGGTTTCCTATAATTCACCCCTCCACTTT
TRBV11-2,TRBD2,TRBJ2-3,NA,CASSLGAGGDTQYF,TGTGCCAGCAGCCTCGGCGCGGGGGGTGATACGCAGTATTTT
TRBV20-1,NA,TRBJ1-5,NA,CSAQEVNSNQPQHF,TGCAGTGCTCAAGAGGTGAATAGCAATCAGCCCCAGCATTTT
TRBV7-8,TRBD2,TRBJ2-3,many,CASSLRRLAGQIDTQYF,TGTGCCAGCAGCTTGAGGAGACTAGCGGGTCAAATAGATACGCAGTATTTT
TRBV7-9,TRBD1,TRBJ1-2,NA,CASSPRTGNNGYTF,TGTGCCAGCAGCCCGAGGACAGGCAACAATGGCTACACCTTC
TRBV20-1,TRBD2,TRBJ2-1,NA,CSARVGTSGVKEQFF,TGCAGTGCTAGAGTCGGGACTAGCGGGGTCAAGGAGCAGTTCTTC
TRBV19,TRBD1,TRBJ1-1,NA,CASRARGDRVLNTEAFF,TGTGCCAGTAGGGCCAGAGGGGACAGGGTCTTGAACACTGAAGCTTTCTTT
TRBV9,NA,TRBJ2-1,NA,CASSVLVGAEEQFF,TGTGCCAGCAGCGTGCTCGTGGGGGCCGAAGAGCAGTTCTTC
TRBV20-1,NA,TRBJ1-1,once,CSARVTNTEAFF,TGCAGTGCTAGAGTCACGAACACTGAAGCTTTCTTT
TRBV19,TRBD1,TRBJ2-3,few,CASSSDRASDTQYF,TGTGCCAGTTCCTCAGACAGGGCCTCGGATACGCAGTATTTT
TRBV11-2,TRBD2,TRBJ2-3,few,CASSPWRGDTDTQYF,TGTGCCAGCAGCCCCTGGCGGGGGGACACAGATACGCAGTATTTT
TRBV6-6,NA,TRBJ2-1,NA,CASSYIGGVNEQFF,TGTGCCAGCAGTTATATCGGAGGGGTCAATGAGCAGTTCTTC
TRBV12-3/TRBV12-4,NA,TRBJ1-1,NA,CATGQGRGTEAFF,TGTGCCACCGGGCAGGGGAGAGGCACTGAAGCTTTCTTT
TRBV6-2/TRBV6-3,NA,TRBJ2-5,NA,CASNPRGEFQETQYF,TGTGCCAGCAACCCCCGGGGTGAATTTCAAGAGACCCAGTACTTC
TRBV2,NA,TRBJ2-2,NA,CASTFSGGEDGELFF,TGTGCCAGCACATTCTCCGGGGGAGAGGACGGGGAGCTGTTTTTT
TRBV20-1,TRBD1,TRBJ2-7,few,CSARDRDRTYEQYF,TGCAGTGCTAGAGACCGGGACAGGACCTACGAGCAGTACTTC
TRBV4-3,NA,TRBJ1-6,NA,CASSQDQGRANSPLHF,TGCGCCAGCAGCCAAGATCAGGGCAGGGCTAATTCACCCCTCCACTTT
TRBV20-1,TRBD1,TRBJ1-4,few,CSAILRTGSVEKLFF,TGCAGTGCTATACTTCGGACAGGGAGTGTTGAAAAACTGTTTTTT
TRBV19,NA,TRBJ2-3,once,CASSVRNTDTQYF,TGTGCCAGTAGTGTCCGAAACACAGATACGCAGTATTTT
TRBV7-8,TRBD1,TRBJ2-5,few,CASSGRQGMMETQYF,TGTGCCAGCAGCGGGCGACAGGGAATGATGGAGACCCAGTACTTC
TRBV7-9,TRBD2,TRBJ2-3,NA,CASSSSSGGLITDTRYF,TGTGCCAGCAGCTCCAGTAGCGGGGGCCTAATCACAGATACGCGGTATTTT